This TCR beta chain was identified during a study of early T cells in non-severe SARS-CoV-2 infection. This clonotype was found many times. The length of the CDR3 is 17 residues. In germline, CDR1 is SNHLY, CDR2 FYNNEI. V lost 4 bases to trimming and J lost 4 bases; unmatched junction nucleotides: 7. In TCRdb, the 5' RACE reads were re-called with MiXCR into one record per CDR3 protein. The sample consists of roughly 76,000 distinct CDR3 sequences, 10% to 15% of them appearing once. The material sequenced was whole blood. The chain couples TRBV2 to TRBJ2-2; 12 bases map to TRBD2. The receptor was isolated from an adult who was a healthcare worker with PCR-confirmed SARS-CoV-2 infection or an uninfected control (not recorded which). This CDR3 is CASSVWLAGGITGELFF. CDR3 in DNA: TGTGCCAGCAGTGTGTGGCTAGCGGGAGGGATCACCGGGGAGCTGTTTTTT.